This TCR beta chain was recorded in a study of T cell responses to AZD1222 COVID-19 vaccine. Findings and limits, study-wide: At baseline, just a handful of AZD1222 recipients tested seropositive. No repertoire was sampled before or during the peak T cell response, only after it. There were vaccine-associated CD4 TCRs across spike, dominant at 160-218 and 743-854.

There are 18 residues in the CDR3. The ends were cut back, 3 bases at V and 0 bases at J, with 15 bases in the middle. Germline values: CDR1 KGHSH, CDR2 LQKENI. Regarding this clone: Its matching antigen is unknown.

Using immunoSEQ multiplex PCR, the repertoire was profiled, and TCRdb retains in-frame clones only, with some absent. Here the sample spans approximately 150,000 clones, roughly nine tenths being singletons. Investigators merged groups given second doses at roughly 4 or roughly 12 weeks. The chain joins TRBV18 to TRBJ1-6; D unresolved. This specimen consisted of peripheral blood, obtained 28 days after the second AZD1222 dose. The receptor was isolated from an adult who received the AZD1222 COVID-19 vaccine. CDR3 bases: TGTGCCAGCTCACCCCAAGGACGGATAAGCTCCTATAATTCACCCCTCCACTTT. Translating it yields CASSPQGRISSYNSPLHF.